This T cell receptor beta chain is from a study of identical twins. General study findings and limits: Zero-insertion analyses were open to partial confounding by invariant MAIT and iNKT cells.

With regard to this clonotype: Its antigen is unidentified.

TCRdb reprocessed the 5' RACE reads with MiXCR, giving one entry per CDR3 protein. The sample consists of about 900,000 distinct CDR3 sequences, over 9% of them appearing once. V lost 2 bases and J 5 bases, leaving 9 bases between the germline ends. This CDR3 has 13 residues. The data were also submitted as part of a second study, on yellow fever vaccine responses in identical twins. That work contributes: Twins showed a vaccine T cell response that reportedly seemed partly convergent, partly personalized.

This sequence originates from a woman aged 18-35 years in good health. V usage is TRBV12-3 or TRBV12-4 and J usage is TRBJ2-5; D gene unclear. The material sequenced was PBMCs. The CDR3 is CASSLQASETQYF. CDR3 DNA: TGTGCCAGCAGTTTACAGGCCTCGGAGACCCAGTACTTC.